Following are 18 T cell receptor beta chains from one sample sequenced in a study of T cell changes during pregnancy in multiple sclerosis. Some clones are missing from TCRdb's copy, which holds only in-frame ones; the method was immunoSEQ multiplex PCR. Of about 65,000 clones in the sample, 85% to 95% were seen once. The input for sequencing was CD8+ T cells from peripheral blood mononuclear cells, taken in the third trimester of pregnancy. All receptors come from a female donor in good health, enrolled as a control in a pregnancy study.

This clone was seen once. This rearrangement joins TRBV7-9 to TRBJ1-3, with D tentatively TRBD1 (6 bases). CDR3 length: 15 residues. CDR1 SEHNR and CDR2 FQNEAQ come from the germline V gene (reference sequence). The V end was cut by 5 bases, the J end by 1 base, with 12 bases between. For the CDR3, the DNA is TGTGCCAGCAGCCCGAGAGGGGGATCTGGAAACACCATATATTTT. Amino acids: CASSPRGGSGNTIYF.

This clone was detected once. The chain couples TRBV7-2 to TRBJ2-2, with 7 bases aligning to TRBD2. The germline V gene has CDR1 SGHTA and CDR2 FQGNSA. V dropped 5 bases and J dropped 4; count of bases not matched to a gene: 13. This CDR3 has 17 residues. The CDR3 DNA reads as TGTGCCAGCAGCGTAAGCCCTAGCGGCGATCTCACCGGGGAGCTGTTTTTT. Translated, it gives CASSVSPSGDLTGELFF.

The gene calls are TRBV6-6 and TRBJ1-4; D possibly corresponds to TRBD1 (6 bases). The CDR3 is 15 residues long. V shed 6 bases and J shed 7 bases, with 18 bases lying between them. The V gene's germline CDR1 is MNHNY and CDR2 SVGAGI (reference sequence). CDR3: CASSRTGQEREKLFF. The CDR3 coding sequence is TGTGCCAGCAGCCGTACAGGGCAAGAACGTGAAAAACTGTTTTTT.

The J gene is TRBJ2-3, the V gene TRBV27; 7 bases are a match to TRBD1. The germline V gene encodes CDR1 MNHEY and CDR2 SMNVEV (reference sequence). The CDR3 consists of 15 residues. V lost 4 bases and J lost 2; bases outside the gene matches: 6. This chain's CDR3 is CASSSPGTDTDTQYF. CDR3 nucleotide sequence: TGTGCCAGCAGTTCTCCCGGGACAGACACAGATACGCAGTATTTT.

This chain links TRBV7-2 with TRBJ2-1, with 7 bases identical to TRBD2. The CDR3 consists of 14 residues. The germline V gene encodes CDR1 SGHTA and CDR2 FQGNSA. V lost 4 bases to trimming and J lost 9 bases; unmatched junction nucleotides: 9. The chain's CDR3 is CASSWGGEGGEQFF. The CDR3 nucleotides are TGTGCCAGCAGCTGGGGGGGAGAGGGTGGTGAGCAGTTCTTC.

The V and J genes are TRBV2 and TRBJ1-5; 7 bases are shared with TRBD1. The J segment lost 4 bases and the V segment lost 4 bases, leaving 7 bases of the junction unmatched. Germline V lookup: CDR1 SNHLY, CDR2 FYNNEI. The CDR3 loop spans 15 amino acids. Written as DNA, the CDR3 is TGTGCCAGCAGTGGCCGGGACAGTGATAATCAGCCCCAGCATTTT. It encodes CASSGRDSDNQPQHF.

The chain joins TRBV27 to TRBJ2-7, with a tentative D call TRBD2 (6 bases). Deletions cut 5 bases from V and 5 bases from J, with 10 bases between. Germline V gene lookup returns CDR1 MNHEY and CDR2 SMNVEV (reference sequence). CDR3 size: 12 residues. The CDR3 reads CASSGGSHEQYF. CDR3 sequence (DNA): TGTGCCAGCAGTGGAGGGAGCCACGAGCAGTACTTC.

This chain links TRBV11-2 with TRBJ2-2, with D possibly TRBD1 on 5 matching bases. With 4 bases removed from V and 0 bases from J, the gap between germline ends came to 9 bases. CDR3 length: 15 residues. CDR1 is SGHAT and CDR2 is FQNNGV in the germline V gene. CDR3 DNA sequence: TGTGCCAGCAGCTCTTACAGGACGAACACCGGGGAGCTGTTTTTT. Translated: CASSSYRTNTGELFF.

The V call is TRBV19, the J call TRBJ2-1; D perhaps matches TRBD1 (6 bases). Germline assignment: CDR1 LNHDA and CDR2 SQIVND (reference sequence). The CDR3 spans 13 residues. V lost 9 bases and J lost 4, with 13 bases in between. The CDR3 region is CASQGRIYNEQFF. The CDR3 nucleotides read TGTGCCAGCCAGGGGAGAATATACAATGAGCAGTTCTTC.

The CDR3 region has the DNA TGCGCCAGCAGCCAAGTCCGCAGGGGCACTGAAGCTTTCTTT. It encodes CASSQVRRGTEAFF. The gene calls are TRBV4-3 and TRBJ1-1, with TRBD1 as a possible D gene (6 bases). V shed 1 base and J shed 4 bases, with 10 bases lying between them. The CDR3 runs 14 residues. The germline CDR1 and CDR2 sequences are LGHNA and YSLEER.

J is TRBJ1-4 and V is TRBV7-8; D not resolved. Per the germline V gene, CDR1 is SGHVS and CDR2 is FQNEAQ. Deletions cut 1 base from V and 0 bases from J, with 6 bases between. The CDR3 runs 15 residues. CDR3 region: CASSLGDATNEKLFF. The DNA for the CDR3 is TGTGCCAGCAGCTTAGGCGATGCAACTAATGAAAAACTGTTTTTT.

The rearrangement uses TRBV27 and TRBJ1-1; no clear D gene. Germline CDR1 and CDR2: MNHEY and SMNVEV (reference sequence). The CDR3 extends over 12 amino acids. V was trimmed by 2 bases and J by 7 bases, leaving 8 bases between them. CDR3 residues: CASSLGQGEAFF. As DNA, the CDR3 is TGTGCCAGCAGTTTAGGGCAAGGTGAAGCTTTCTTT.

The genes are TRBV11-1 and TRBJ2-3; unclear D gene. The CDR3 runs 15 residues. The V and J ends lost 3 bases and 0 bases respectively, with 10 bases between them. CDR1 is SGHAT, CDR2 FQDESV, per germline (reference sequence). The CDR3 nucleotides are TGTGCCAGCAGCTTTTCCCGGAGTAGCACAGATACGCAGTATTTT. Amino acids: CASSFSRSSTDTQYF.

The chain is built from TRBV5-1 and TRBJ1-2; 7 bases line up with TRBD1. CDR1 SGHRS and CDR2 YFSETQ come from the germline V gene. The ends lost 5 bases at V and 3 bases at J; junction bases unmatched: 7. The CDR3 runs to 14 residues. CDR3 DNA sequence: TGCGCCAGCAGATCCCAGGGGGATTACTATGGCTACACCTTC. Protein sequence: CASRSQGDYYGYTF. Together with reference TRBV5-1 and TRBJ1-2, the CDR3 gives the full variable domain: KAGVTQTPRYLIKTRGQQVTLSCSPISGHRSVSWYQQTPGQGLQFLFEYFSETQRNKGNFPGRFSGRQFSNSRSEMNVSTLELGDSALYLCASRSQGDYYGYTFGSGTRLTVV.

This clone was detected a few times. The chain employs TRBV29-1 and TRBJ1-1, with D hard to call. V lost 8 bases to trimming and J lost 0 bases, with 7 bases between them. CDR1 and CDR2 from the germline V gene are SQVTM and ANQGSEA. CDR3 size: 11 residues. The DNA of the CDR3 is TGCAGCCTATACGTGAACACTGAAGCTTTCTTT. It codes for CSLYVNTEAFF.

The CDR3 here is CASSSYPASSTGELFF. CDR3 coding DNA: TGTGCCAGCAGTTCCTATCCGGCTTCTAGCACCGGGGAGCTGTTTTTT. The chain uses TRBV7-6 and TRBJ2-2; D uncertain. Deletions cut 6 bases from V and 4 bases from J, with 18 bases between. The CDR3 has 16 residues. Germline V gene data show CDR1 as SGHVS and CDR2 as FNYEAQ.

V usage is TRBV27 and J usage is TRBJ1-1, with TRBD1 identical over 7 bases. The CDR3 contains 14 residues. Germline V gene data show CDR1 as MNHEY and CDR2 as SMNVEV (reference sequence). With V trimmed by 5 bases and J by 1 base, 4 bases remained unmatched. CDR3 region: CASSPGQTNTEAFF. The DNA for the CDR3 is TGTGCCAGCAGTCCGGGACAGACGAACACTGAAGCTTTCTTT.

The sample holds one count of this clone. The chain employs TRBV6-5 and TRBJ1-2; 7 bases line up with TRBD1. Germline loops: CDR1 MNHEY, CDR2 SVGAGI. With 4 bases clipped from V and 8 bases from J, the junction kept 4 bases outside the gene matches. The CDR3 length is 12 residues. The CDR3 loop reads CASSSTGRGYTF. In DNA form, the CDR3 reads TGTGCCAGCAGTTCGACAGGGCGCGGCTACACCTTC.